The 7 T cell receptor beta chains presented below share a single source sample, sequenced in a study of T-cell reconstitution after alpha-beta-depleted transplantation in children. Researchers prepared the TCRbeta library using unique molecular identifiers, the study reports. One entry per CDR3 protein, called by TCRdb with MiXCR from the PCR reads. There are more than 150,000 distinct CDR3 sequences in the sample; roughly 15% occur only once, and less than 15% lies in the top ten. The sample was PBMCs from the stem cell graft donor, taken from the stem cell graft. These receptors were obtained from a human donor who donated a stem cell graft to a child with acute lymphoblastic leukemia.

This chain links TRBV5-1 with TRBJ2-1; TRBD1 matches 7 bases. V lost 0 bases and J lost 9; bases outside the gene matches: 9. Germline CDR1 reads SGHRS; CDR2 reads YFSETQ. The CDR3 has 15 residues. DNA of the CDR3: TGCGCCAGCAGCTTGGCCCCTACAGGGGACGGTGAGCAGTTCTTC. Its translation is CASSLAPTGDGEQFF. The whole variable domain, remainder taken from reference TRBV5-1 and TRBJ2-1, is KAGVTQTPRYLIKTRGQQVTLSCSPISGHRSVSWYQQTPGQGLQFLFEYFSETQRNKGNFPGRFSGRQFSNSRSEMNVSTLELGDSALYLCASSLAPTGDGEQFFGPGTRLTVL.

This clonotype was counted ten times or more. The junction departs from the called germline gene at one end, perhaps through a read error. The chain uses TRBV5-1 and TRBJ2-5; no clear D gene. Germline values: CDR1 SGHRS, CDR2 YFSETQ. The CDR3 is 14 amino acids. In DNA form, the CDR3 reads TGTGCCAGCAGCTTAGTAGGGATTCAAGAGACCCAGTACTTC. Protein sequence: CASSLVGIQETQYF.

Concerning this clonotype: Possible read error: a much larger clone is one base away. Since the CDR3 does not end with the conserved phenylalanine or tryptophan, this likely comes from a read error. The chain combines TRBV20-1 with TRBJ2-1; 7 bases are a match to TRBD2. This CDR3 spans 16 amino acids. The V gene end was trimmed by 2 bases and the J gene end by 12 bases; junction bases not matched to a gene: 19. Germline V gene lookup returns CDR1 DFQATT and CDR2 SNEGSKA (reference sequence). For the CDR3, the DNA is TGCAGTGCTAGAAGTATTGAGCGGGGAGGGCTACGGCGGCAGTTCTAC. This codes for CSARSIERGGLRRQFY.

Here the CDR3 DNA reads TGCAGTGCACCCGAATTCGGGAACACTGAAGCTTTCTTT. Protein sequence: CSAPEFGNTEAFF. V gene TRBV20-1 combines with J gene TRBJ1-1; the D is unclear. CDR1 DFQATT and CDR2 SNEGSKA come from the germline V gene (reference sequence). V lost 6 bases and J 1 base, leaving 12 bases between the germline ends. This CDR3 spans 13 amino acids.

This clonotype showed up many times. The chain combines TRBV10-3 with TRBJ2-7; D not resolved. The CDR3 covers 14 residues. Germline CDR1 ENHRY, CDR2 SYGVKD. Trimming left V 0 bases short and J 0 bases short, with 6 bases between. CDR3 protein: CAISESADSYEQYF. The CDR3 DNA is TGTGCCATCAGTGAGTCGGCAGACTCCTACGAGCAGTACTTC.

This clonotype turned up a few times. V gene TRBV29-1 combines with J gene TRBJ1-1, with D uncertain. Deletions cut 7 bases from V and 1 base from J, with 4 bases between. The length of the CDR3 is 10 residues. The germline V gene has CDR1 SQVTM and CDR2 ANQGSEA. In nucleotides, the CDR3 is TGCAGCGGAGAGAACACTGAAGCTTTCTTT. It is translated as CSGENTEAFF.

In this sample, this clonotype turned up many times. The chain combines TRBV29-1 with TRBJ1-2; D not certain. CDR3 length: 14 residues. Germline V gene sequence: CDR1 SQVTM, CDR2 ANQGSEA. Trimming removed 6 bases from V and 4 bases from J, with 18 bases in between. The CDR3, as DNA: TGCAGCGTCGAGACGACTCTTTCCTCCTATGGCTACACCTTC. It yields the protein CSVETTLSSYGYTF.